Listed below are T cell receptor beta chains from one sample, sequenced in a study of blood T cell repertoires in COVID-19. Data came from immunoSEQ multiplex PCR; TCRdb stores just in-frame clones and leaves some out. Of a few hundred thousand clones in the sample, 70% to 90% were seen once. Input material: peripheral blood. All receptors derive from a woman in her 50s with COVID-19, enrolled during active disease. CDR3s include the opening cysteine and the closing phenylalanine or tryptophan. A D gene is named only where the DNA matches it firmly. Some rows have no size entry. The others give once, few or many, or a class for an expanded clone.

>NA|NA|TRBV2|TRBJ1-5
TGTGCCAGCACGGACTCGAATAGCAATCAGCCCCAGCATTTT
CASTDSNSNQPQHF
>NA|NA|TRBV5-4|TRBJ2-7
TGTGCCAGCAGCTCCCCCTTCGGGATTCGGGAGCAGTACTTC
CASSSPFGIREQYF
>NA|TRBD1|TRBV4-2|TRBJ1-5
TGTGCCAGCAGTCGACAGGGCGTGAATCAGCCCCAGCATTTT
CASSRQGVNQPQHF
>NA|TRBD2|TRBV4-1|TRBJ2-7
TGCGCCAGCAGCCCGGGGGGGAGGAGCTCCTACGAGCAGTACTTC
CASSPGGRSSYEQYF
>NA|NA|TRBV10-3|TRBJ2-1
TGTGCCATCAACCGCGGAAACAATGAGCAGTTCTTC
CAINRGNNEQFF
>once|TRBD2|TRBV6-2/TRBV6-3|TRBJ2-1
TGTGCCAGCAGTTACGTCGGGAGGGGCAATGAGCAGTTCTTC
CASSYVGRGNEQFF
>NA|TRBD1|TRBV5-1|TRBJ2-3
TGCGCCAGCAGCCGGAAGACAGGGGGGACAGATACGCAGTATTTT
CASSRKTGGTDTQYF
>NA|NA|TRBV6-1|TRBJ1-4
TGTGCCAGCAGTGAGCGAGTTGAAAAACTGTTTTTT
CASSERVEKLFF
>NA|TRBD1|TRBV5-1|TRBJ1-2
TGCGCCAGCAGGGGGCAAGACAGGGACCTCTATGGCTACACCTTC
CASRGQDRDLYGYTF
>NA|NA|TRBV4-1|TRBJ2-3
TGCGCCAGCAGCCAAGATAATACAGGGCCCGCAGATACGCAGTATTTT
CASSQDNTGPADTQYF
>NA|TRBD1|TRBV19|TRBJ2-5
TGTGCCAGTAGTATAAGTAGTCAGGGGGCGCACGAGACCCAGTACTTC
CASSISSQGAHETQYF
>NA|TRBD1|TRBV28|TRBJ1-2
TGTGCCAGCAGTTTGGGGGGGACAGGGGCAAACTATGGCTACACCTTC
CASSLGGTGANYGYTF
>NA|TRBD1|TRBV5-5|TRBJ1-1
TGTGCCAGCAGCCCGCCGACAGGGATTACTGAAGCTTTCTTT
CASSPPTGITEAFF
>NA|NA|TRBV5-1|TRBJ2-1
TGCGCCAGCAGCTTACTTCCAGGGTTATACAATGAGCAGTTCTTC
CASSLLPGLYNEQFF
>NA|TRBD2|TRBV5-5|TRBJ2-5
TGTGCCAGCACCTTAACCTCGACTAGCGGGACAGAGACCCAGTACTTC
CASTLTSTSGTETQYF
>NA|TRBD2|TRBV9|TRBJ2-7
TGTGCCAGCAGCACGGCGGGAGGCAGGTCCTACGAGCAGTACTTC
CASSTAGGRSYEQYF